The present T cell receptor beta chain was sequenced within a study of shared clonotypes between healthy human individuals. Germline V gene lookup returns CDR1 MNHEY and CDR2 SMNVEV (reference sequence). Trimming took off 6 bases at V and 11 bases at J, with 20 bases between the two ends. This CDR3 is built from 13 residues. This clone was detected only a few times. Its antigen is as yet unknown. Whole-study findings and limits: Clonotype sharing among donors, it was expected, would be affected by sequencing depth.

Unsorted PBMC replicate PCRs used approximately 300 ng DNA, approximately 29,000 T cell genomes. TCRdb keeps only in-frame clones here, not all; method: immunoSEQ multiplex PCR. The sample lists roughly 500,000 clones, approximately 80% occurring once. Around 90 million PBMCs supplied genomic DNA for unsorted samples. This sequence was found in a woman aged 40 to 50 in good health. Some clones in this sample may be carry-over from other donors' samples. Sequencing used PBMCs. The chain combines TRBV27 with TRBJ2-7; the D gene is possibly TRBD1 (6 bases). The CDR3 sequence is CASRPIVGTQKYF. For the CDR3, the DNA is TGTGCCAGCAGACCTATCGTAGGGACACAGAAGTACTTC.